A selection of T cell receptor beta chains follows, all from one sample in a study of blood T cell repertoires in COVID-19. TCRdb keeps only in-frame clones here, not all; method: immunoSEQ multiplex PCR. The sample includes roughly 130,000 clones, less than 90% of them seen just once. The sequencing input was PBMCs or T cells enriched from blood (not recorded which). The receptors originated from a woman under 40 who had recovered from COVID-19. The CDR3 runs from the conserved cysteine through the conserved F or W. Size is stated for part of the rows, as once, few or many counts, or as a class when the clone is expanded.

j_gene,abundance,v_gene,CDR3aa
TRBJ1-2,NA,TRBV7-2,CASSLVPEGSYGYTF
TRBJ2-7,once,TRBV23-1,CASRILRVSLAVAEREQYF
TRBJ2-2,few,TRBV7-2,CASSLGGANTGELFF
TRBJ2-1,NA,TRBV7-8,CASRVRGADEQFF
TRBJ2-7,NA,TRBV25-1,CASSGDTSYEQYF
TRBJ2-3,NA,TRBV7-2,CASSLVAGVDTQYF
TRBJ2-7,once,TRBV18,CASSPLTGENEQYF
TRBJ2-3,NA,TRBV14,CASSPGSGVTDTQYF
TRBJ2-7,once,TRBV7-2,CASSLVGLYEQYF
TRBJ1-3,few,TRBV28,CAGRGSGNTIYF
TRBJ1-5,NA,TRBV20-1,CSASDGGYQPQHF
TRBJ1-5,NA,TRBV28,CATRLVGQGANQPQHF
TRBJ2-1,NA,TRBV6-2/TRBV6-3,CASSPLLAGHNEQFF
TRBJ1-1,NA,TRBV6-6,CASRQGSLGNTEAFF
TRBJ2-1,NA,TRBV30,CAWHRGYNEQFF
TRBJ1-5,NA,TRBV19,CASSWQFNQPQHF
TRBJ2-2,NA,TRBV4-3,CASSQDRLAGGDTGELFF
TRBJ2-1,few,TRBV4-3,CASSQGLAWNEQFF
TRBJ2-7,few,TRBV7-9,CASSLAARVLF
TRBJ1-3,NA,TRBV28,CASSLMASSGNTIYF
TRBJ2-5,few,TRBV20-1,CSASRTSGRARGETQYF
TRBJ1-5,NA,TRBV6-1,CASSEEMSGGQPQHF
TRBJ2-1,NA,TRBV6-4,CASSASPGGNEQFF
TRBJ2-7,NA,TRBV5-1,CASSPSGQAAYEQYF
TRBJ2-7,NA,TRBV28,CASRAGTRTYEQYF
TRBJ2-3,NA,TRBV29-1,CSVEGLQGASTDTQYF
TRBJ1-4,NA,TRBV5-4,CASSLGGGSGEKLFF
TRBJ2-5,NA,TRBV4-3,CASSQEYGQTQYF
TRBJ2-2,NA,TRBV7-2,CASSARGHTGELFF
TRBJ1-2,NA,TRBV28,CASSPPITLGYGYTF
TRBJ2-1,NA,TRBV15,CATSSDPSGTSWGGYNEQFF
TRBJ2-5,NA,TRBV29-1,CSVEEALTGGIAETQYF
TRBJ2-2,many,TRBV6-2/TRBV6-3,CASSPGTDAGELFF
TRBJ1-6,NA,TRBV7-2,CASSLPAGTPYNSPLHF
TRBJ2-3,once,TRBV5-1,CASSLTPSTDTQYF
TRBJ1-1,once,TRBV30,CAWSVRQDTEAFF
TRBJ1-2,NA,TRBV7-3,CASSLRTDNGYTF
TRBJ1-5,NA,TRBV27,CASSLSRGLDQPQHF
TRBJ1-2,NA,TRBV4-3,CASSQDRGRGYGYTF
TRBJ2-2,few,TRBV7-9,CASSFPNTLAVNTGELFF
TRBJ1-1,NA,TRBV6-4,CASRAGGHTEAFF
TRBJ1-5,NA,TRBV6-2/TRBV6-3,CASSPGLIRGKQPQHF
TRBJ2-1,NA,TRBV5-1,CASSLDRESVGEQFF
TRBJ2-3,NA,TRBV2,CAGQAPISTDTQYF